These 21 T cell receptor beta chains came from one sample sequenced in a study of T cell changes during pregnancy in multiple sclerosis. Some clones are missing from TCRdb's copy, which holds only in-frame ones; the method was immunoSEQ multiplex PCR. The sample carries some 41,000 clones, 80% to 90% recorded once. The sample in question was CD4+ T cells from peripheral blood mononuclear cells, obtained in the first trimester of pregnancy. These receptors were taken from a female donor with multiple sclerosis, enrolled in a pregnancy study.

This chain links TRBV7-8 with TRBJ2-7; D gene uncertain. Trimming took off 5 bases at V and 1 base at J, with 12 bases between the two ends. The CDR3 spans 14 residues. Germline V gene data show CDR1 as SGHVS and CDR2 as FQNEAQ. CDR3 nucleotide sequence: TGTGCCAGCAGCAACCGACTCGGGTCCTACGAGCAGTACTTC. Protein product: CASSNRLGSYEQYF.

V and J are TRBV7-8 and TRBJ2-5; no clear D gene. CDR3 length equals 13 residues. Trimming stripped 1 base from V and 4 bases from J, with 7 bases between. Germline V gene data show CDR1 as SGHVS and CDR2 as FQNEAQ. The CDR3 is CASSLVSGETQYF. The CDR3 region has the DNA TGTGCCAGCAGCTTAGTCTCGGGAGAGACCCAGTACTTC.

The rearrangement links TRBV9 to TRBJ2-7, with 12 bases fitting TRBD2. Germline V gene lookup returns CDR1 SGDLS and CDR2 YYNGEE. This CDR3 has 15 amino acids. V was pared by 2 bases and J by 5 bases, with 5 bases of the junction left unmatched. The chain's CDR3 is CASSVGGLAGNEQYF. The CDR3 DNA reads as TGTGCCAGCAGCGTGGGCGGACTAGCGGGAAACGAGCAGTACTTC. The entire variable domain, with the rest obtained from reference TRBV9 and TRBJ2-7, is as follows: DSGVTQTPKHLITATGQRVTLRCSPRSGDLSVYWYQQSLDQGLQFLIQYYNGEERAKGNILERFSAQQFPDLHSELNLSSLELGDSALYFCASSVGGLAGNEQYFGPGTRLTVT.

This clone was counted a few times. The V and J genes are TRBV6-1 and TRBJ1-1; D is perhaps TRBD1 (5 bases). The ends were cut back, 11 bases at V and 3 bases at J, with 16 bases in the middle. This CDR3 has 13 amino acids. Germline CDR1 is MNHNS and CDR2 is SASEGT. The CDR3 region has the DNA TGTGCCGGTCGGAGGGGAAGTGACACTGAAGCTTTCTTT. The encoded protein is CAGRRGSDTEAFF.

The gene calls are TRBV2 and TRBJ2-5; tentative D call: TRBD1 (6 bases). Germline lookup yields CDR1 SNHLY and CDR2 FYNNEI. The CDR3 has 15 amino acids. V dropped 4 bases and J dropped 4 bases, with 16 bases sitting between them. The CDR3 DNA sequence: TGTGCCAGCAGTGGAGGGAGCCTCAGGGGAGAGACCCAGTACTTC. Translation gives CASSGGSLRGETQYF.

The chain is built from TRBV5-1 and TRBJ2-7; 10 bases align to TRBD2. V was pared by 4 bases and J by 0 bases, with 4 bases of the junction left unmatched. The germline V gene encodes CDR1 SGHRS and CDR2 YFSETQ. The CDR3 is 15 residues long. CDR3 loop: CASSRTSGFSYEQYF. The CDR3 DNA follows: TGCGCCAGCAGCCGGACTAGCGGATTCTCCTACGAGCAGTACTTC.

The gene calls are TRBV4-3 and TRBJ2-1, with unresolved D. Trimming cost V 1 base and J 2 bases, with 9 bases left between them. CDR1 and CDR2 (germline): LGHNA, YSLEER. The CDR3 spans 15 residues. The CDR3 nucleotides read TGCGCCAGCAGCCAAGTTCAAGAGCCCTACAATGAGCAGTTCTTC. This codes for CASSQVQEPYNEQFF.

The genes are TRBV18 and TRBJ1-1; TRBD1 aligns across 8 bases. Germline V gene lookup returns CDR1 KGHSH and CDR2 LQKENI. The V gene end was trimmed by 5 bases and the J gene end by 2 bases; junction bases not matched to a gene: 7. This CDR3 has 15 amino acids. CDR3 sequence reads: CASSSGQAGNTEAFF. CDR3 coding DNA: TGTGCCAGCTCATCGGGACAGGCGGGTAACACTGAAGCTTTCTTT.

The J gene is TRBJ2-3, the V gene TRBV18; 12 bases line up with TRBD2. Looked up from germline, CDR1 is KGHSH and CDR2 is LQKENI. The CDR3 covers 18 residues. The ends lost 3 bases at V and 3 bases at J; junction bases unmatched: 10. The DNA of the CDR3 is TGTGCCAGCTCACCGATATCGTCTAGCGGGGGGGTAACAGATACGCAGTATTTT. This encodes CASSPISSSGGVTDTQYF.

The chain joins TRBV7-9 to TRBJ1-4, with a possible D match to TRBD1 (5 bases). The length of the CDR3 is 14 residues. V lost 6 bases and J lost 5, with 13 bases in between. Looked up from germline, CDR1 is SEHNR and CDR2 is FQNEAQ (reference sequence). CDR3: CASRKTENNEKLFF. In DNA, the CDR3 is TGTGCCAGCAGGAAGACAGAGAACAATGAAAAACTGTTTTTT.

The chain carries TRBV5-4 and TRBJ2-7; TRBD1 might be the D (6 bases). The V gene's germline CDR1 is SGHNT and CDR2 YYREEE (reference sequence). Trimming removed 0 bases at V and 3 bases at J, with 10 bases between. The CDR3 consists of 14 residues. The CDR3 region is CASSLDRVLYEQYF. CDR3 coding DNA: TGTGCCAGCAGCTTGGACAGGGTACTCTACGAGCAGTACTTC.

The rearrangement uses TRBV5-1 and TRBJ2-2; D is uncertain. Germline V gene data show CDR1 as SGHRS and CDR2 as YFSETQ. This CDR3 comprises 13 residues. V lost 4 bases and J lost 5, with 9 bases in between. The CDR3 region has the DNA TGCGCCAGCAGCCTCGCAGCGACCGGGGAGCTGTTTTTT. Translation gives CASSLAATGELFF.

This chain links TRBV5-1 with TRBJ2-2, with 9 nucleotides matching TRBD1. V lost 7 bases to trimming and J lost 5 bases; unmatched junction nucleotides: 9. Germline V gene data show CDR1 as SGHRS and CDR2 as YFSETQ. The CDR3 loop spans 15 amino acids. CDR3 nucleotides: TGCGCCAGCGCTGGGACAGGGCGGGAAACCGGGGAGCTGTTTTTT. This codes for CASAGTGRETGELFF. Combining the CDR3 with reference TRBV5-1 and TRBJ2-2 gives the whole variable domain KAGVTQTPRYLIKTRGQQVTLSCSPISGHRSVSWYQQTPGQGLQFLFEYFSETQRNKGNFPGRFSGRQFSNSRSEMNVSTLELGDSALYLCASAGTGRETGELFFGEGSRLTVL.

The rearrangement uses TRBV6-1 and TRBJ2-1; 8 bases align to TRBD2. The CDR3 spans 17 residues. V was clipped by 2 bases and J by 0 bases; unmatched bases: 6. The germline CDR1 and CDR2 sequences are MNHNS and SASEGT. The CDR3 region has the DNA TGTGCCAGCAGTGAAAAACGAAGCGGGAGCTCCTACAATGAGCAGTTCTTC. Protein product: CASSEKRSGSSYNEQFF.

V is TRBV4-1 and J is TRBJ2-3; possible D gene TRBD2, 5 bases. The CDR3 consists of 15 residues. Germline lookup yields CDR1 MGHRA and CDR2 YSYEKL. V lost 1 base and J 5 bases, leaving 13 bases between the germline ends. The CDR3 sequence: CASSQVGLAIDTQYF. DNA of the CDR3: TGCGCCAGCAGCCAAGTTGGCCTAGCAATAGATACGCAGTATTTT.

This clone was seen more than once but under ten times. J is TRBJ1-2 and V is TRBV19; 9 bases are shared with TRBD1. The CDR3 has 15 amino acids. Trimming took 5 bases from V and 2 from J; bases not matched to a gene: 6. CDR1 and CDR2 (germline): LNHDA, SQIVND (reference sequence). The CDR3 DNA reads TGTGCCAGTAGTGTAAGGACAGGGGACAACTATGGCTACACCTTC. Translated: CASSVRTGDNYGYTF.

The chain combines TRBV4-3 with TRBJ1-5, with D possibly matching TRBD1 (5 bases). Germline V gene lookup returns CDR1 LGHNA and CDR2 YSLEER. The CDR3 is made up of 16 amino acids. V dropped 0 bases and J dropped 3 bases, with 12 bases sitting between them. The CDR3 nucleotides read TGCGCCAGCAGCCAAGATCTGGACATATCCAATCAGCCCCAGCATTTT. Translating it yields CASSQDLDISNQPQHF.

The V and J genes are TRBV27 and TRBJ2-3; 8 bases are shared with TRBD2. The V segment lost 4 bases and the J segment 4 bases; nucleotides outside the gene matches: 13. From germline, CDR1 is MNHEY and CDR2 SMNVEV (reference sequence). The CDR3 spans 17 residues. In nucleotides, the CDR3 is TGTGCCAGCAGTTCTCCCTGGAGCGGGAGTAAAGCAGATACGCAGTATTTT. It translates to CASSSPWSGSKADTQYF.

The chain joins TRBV18 to TRBJ2-5; 9 nucleotides agree with TRBD2. V was pared by 6 bases and J by 7 bases, with 15 bases of the junction left unmatched. Germline V CDR1 and CDR2: KGHSH, LQKENI. The CDR3 is 16 amino acids. The CDR3 loop reads CASSPDGSATSGTQYF. The CDR3 bases are TGTGCCAGCTCCCCCGACGGGTCCGCGACTAGCGGGACCCAGTACTTC. The full variable domain, completed using reference TRBV18 and TRBJ2-5, is NAGVMQNPRHLVRRRGQEARLRCSPMKGHSHVYWYRQLPEEGLKFMVYLQKENIIDESGMPKERFSAEFPKEGPSILRIQQVVRGDSAAYFCASSPDGSATSGTQYFGPGTRLLVL.

This chain joins TRBV30 and TRBJ1-2; D gene uncertain. CDR1 is GTSNPN and CDR2 is SVGIG in the germline V gene (reference sequence). The CDR3 extends over 15 amino acids. V gave up 3 bases and J gave up 2 bases, with 16 bases separating them. In DNA, the CDR3 is TGTGCCTGGAGGGACTCTTGGGTGAGGAACTATGGCTACACCTTC. This gives the protein CAWRDSWVRNYGYTF. The whole variable domain, remainder taken from reference TRBV30 and TRBJ1-2, is SQTIHQWPATLVQPVGSPLSLECTVEGTSNPNLYWYRQAAGRGLQLLFYSVGIGQISSEVPQNLSASRPQDRQFILSSKKLLLSDSGFYLCAWRDSWVRNYGYTFGSGTRLTVV.

This clone was picked up a small number of times. The chain has TRBV29-1 and TRBJ2-1; 8 bases map to TRBD2. The ends lost 5 bases at V and 7 bases at J; junction bases unmatched: 4. CDR1 is SQVTM and CDR2 is ANQGSEA in the germline V gene. The CDR3 covers 12 residues. Written as DNA, the CDR3 is TGCAGCGTTACGCGGGAGGCGAATGAGCAGTTCTTC. This gives the protein CSVTREANEQFF.